This T cell receptor (beta chain) is from a study of blood T cell repertoires in COVID-19. In the study overall: Spain, Italy and the United States supplied samples that represented acute and convalescent COVID-19. PBMCs, B-cell-depleted T cells, or T cells were the source of the cDNA or gDNA that made up the material.

Authors' methods: Reference gene primer amplification yielded estimated nucleated cell counts. Method: immunoSEQ multiplex PCR; TCRdb's copy keeps in-frame clones and lacks some. V, J and clone size are taken as reported in that table, and D and trimming were inferred from the DNA itself. The sample yields over 150,000 clones, about 88% seen once. The CDR3 has 16 amino acids. Germline CDR1 is SQVTM and CDR2 is ANQGSEA. The V end was cut by 0 bases, the J end by 1 base, with 15 bases between. Sequencing used peripheral blood. The chain carries TRBV29-1 and TRBJ1-1, with D unresolved. The clonotype was recovered from a man aged 18 to 30 who had recovered from COVID-19. CDR3 DNA: TGCAGCGTTGAAGATCCCCTTTACACGGGGAACACTGAAGCTTTCTTT. Its translation: CSVEDPLYTGNTEAFF.